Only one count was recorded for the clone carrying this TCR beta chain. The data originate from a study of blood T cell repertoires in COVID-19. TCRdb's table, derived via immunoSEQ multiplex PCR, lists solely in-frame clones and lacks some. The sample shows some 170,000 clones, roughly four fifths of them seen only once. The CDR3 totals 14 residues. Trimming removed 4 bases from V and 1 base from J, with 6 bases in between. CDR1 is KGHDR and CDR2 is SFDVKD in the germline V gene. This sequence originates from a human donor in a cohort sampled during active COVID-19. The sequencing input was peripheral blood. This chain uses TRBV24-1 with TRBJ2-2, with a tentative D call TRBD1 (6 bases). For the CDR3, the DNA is TGTGCCACCAGTGAGACAGGGAACACCGGGGAGCTGTTTTTT. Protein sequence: CATSETGNTGELFF.